This is a list of T cell receptor beta chains from one sample in a study of blood T cell repertoires in COVID-19. Only in-frame clones appear in the TCRdb table, and some are missing; sequencing was by immunoSEQ multiplex PCR. The data show 140,000 or so clones, 88% seen once. The sequencing sample was made of peripheral blood. The receptors originated from a man aged 65-85 years with acute or convalescent COVID-19. CDR3s include the opening cysteine and the closing phenylalanine or tryptophan. A D gene is named only where the DNA matches it firmly.

v_call	d_call	j_call	cdr3_aa
TRBV6-5	TRBD1	TRBJ2-5	CASRDREGQETQYF
TRBV28	-	TRBJ1-6	CASSSGDNSPLHF
TRBV2	TRBD2	TRBJ2-2	CASSVLAGDTGELFF
TRBV6-5	TRBD1	TRBJ1-3	CASTQDRYSGNTIYF
TRBV7-2	TRBD1	TRBJ2-7	CASSRDRVGVYEQYF
TRBV11-2	TRBD2	TRBJ2-2	CASSLGLAGGNTGELFF
TRBV6-6	TRBD1	TRBJ2-7	CASNRDQGAGYEQYF
TRBV5-4	TRBD1	TRBJ1-3	CASSLPGGSGNTIYF
TRBV19	-	TRBJ1-3	CASSQGLSGNTIYF
TRBV4-1	TRBD1	TRBJ2-5	CASSHRRDREETQYF
TRBV4-1	-	TRBJ2-3	CASSQAGADTQYF
TRBV7-2	TRBD2	TRBJ2-3	CASSQRLAGSTDTQYF
TRBV2	-	TRBJ1-5	CASSLHGGDQPQHF
TRBV12-5	-	TRBJ1-5	CASGLSGSNQPQHF
TRBV28	TRBD1	TRBJ1-5	CASSLAGTGSFQPQHF
TRBV19	TRBD1	TRBJ2-1	CASSVQGYNEQFF
TRBV19	-	TRBJ1-2	CASSTPPGGIWSDGYTF
TRBV24-1	TRBD1	TRBJ1-5	CATSANDRGVNQPQHF
TRBV5-1	-	TRBJ1-3	CASSPGQPGNTIYF
TRBV28	-	TRBJ2-5	CASSVGAEETQYF
TRBV2	-	TRBJ2-7	CASSEARGLAYEQYF
TRBV5-6	TRBD1	TRBJ1-6	CASSSQQGGFNSPLHF
TRBV5-4	-	TRBJ2-7	CASSLGSAYEQYF
TRBV19	-	TRBJ1-3	CASGGNTIYF
TRBV29-1	-	TRBJ1-2	CSVEESGVGGYTF
TRBV29-1	TRBD2	TRBJ2-7	CSGGRTSYEQYF
TRBV21-1	-	TRBJ1-1	CASSTPFRGGRSEAFF
TRBV6-5	-	TRBJ2-5	CASIATTRGETQYF
TRBV7-3	TRBD1	TRBJ2-1	CASSLQGASYNEQFF